This passage covers 26 T cell receptor beta chains from one sample sequenced in a study of graft-versus-host responses after intestinal transplantation. The protocol was immunoSEQ multiplex PCR, while the TCRdb copy is restricted to in-frame clones and leaves out a portion. The table includes 35,000 to 45,000 clones, over 85% detected once. Sequencing was performed on PBMCs, taken 700 to 750 days after intestinal transplantation. These TCRs come from a human patient who received an intestinal transplant, so some T cells may come from the graft donor.

This clone was observed a single time. The chain is built from TRBV6-5 and TRBJ1-5; a possible D gene is TRBD1 (6 bases). CDR1 is MNHEY and CDR2 is SVGAGI in the germline V gene. The CDR3 length is 15 residues. The V gene lost 5 bases and the J gene lost 3 bases, with 14 bases spanning the gap. CDR3: CASSPDSFYNQPQHF. DNA of the CDR3: TGTGCCAGCAGTCCGGACAGTTTTTACAATCAGCCCCAGCATTTT.

The chain employs TRBV9 and TRBJ2-5, with 8 nucleotides matching TRBD2. CDR1 and CDR2 (germline): SGDLS, YYNGEE. V dropped 4 bases and J dropped 5; count of bases not matched to a gene: 7. The CDR3 has 14 residues. The chain's CDR3 is CASSSRTSSETQYF. In DNA, the CDR3 is TGTGCCAGCAGCTCCCGGACTAGCTCGGAGACCCAGTACTTC.

The chain combines TRBV2 with TRBJ1-5; no reliable D call. This CDR3 contains 13 residues. Germline loops: CDR1 SNHLY, CDR2 FYNNEI. Trimming took 6 bases from V and 5 from J, leaving 11 bases between them. The CDR3 DNA reads TGTGCCAGCAGGGGCGAGAAACATCAGCCCCAGCATTTT. Translated: CASRGEKHQPQHF.

The genes are TRBV7-6 and TRBJ2-2; 9 nucleotides agree with TRBD2. The CDR3 length is 16 residues. The germline V gene encodes CDR1 SGHVS and CDR2 FNYEAQ. The trim removed 4 bases at V and 5 bases at J, leaving 8 bases unmatched. This CDR3 is CASSSPSGIKTGELFF. The CDR3 nucleotides read TGTGCCAGCAGCTCCCCTAGCGGGATAAAGACCGGGGAGCTGTTTTTT.

This chain links TRBV7-6 with TRBJ2-1; 7 bases align to TRBD2. V dropped 1 base and J dropped 5; count of bases not matched to a gene: 8. The CDR3 length is 16 residues. Germline V gives CDR1 SGHVS, CDR2 FNYEAQ. The CDR3 sequence is CASSLVPRGINNEQFF. The CDR3 DNA follows: TGTGCCAGCAGCTTAGTTCCGCGGGGGATCAACAATGAGCAGTTCTTC.

The genes are TRBV18 and TRBJ1-1; D not certain. Trimming stripped 0 bases from V and 11 bases from J, with 28 bases between. CDR1 KGHSH and CDR2 LQKENI come from the germline V gene. The CDR3 length is 18 residues. The CDR3 nucleotides are TGTGCCAGCTCACCACCGGGCCAAGGGCCAGGTGATCCGAAGTTTGCTTTCTTT. It specifies CASSPPGQGPGDPKFAFF.

This CDR3 is CASSVSIDRLEAGEAFF. CDR3 DNA sequence: TGTGCCAGCAGCGTATCAATCGACAGACTTGAGGCTGGTGAAGCTTTCTTT. The rearrangement joins TRBV7-9 to TRBJ1-1; D possibly corresponds to TRBD1 (5 bases). Germline V gene sequence: CDR1 SEHNR, CDR2 FQNEAQ (reference sequence). The ends were cut back, 5 bases at V and 7 bases at J, with 26 bases in the middle. The CDR3 runs to 17 residues.

The chain uses TRBV5-6 and TRBJ2-5; TRBD2 aligns across 10 bases. The CDR3 sequence is 15 residues long. V gave up 0 bases and J gave up 4 bases; unmatched junction bases: 3. Germline CDR1 and CDR2: SGHDT and YYEEEE. The CDR3 loop is CASSLGLAGGETQYF. The CDR3 nucleotides read TGTGCCAGCAGCTTGGGTTTAGCGGGGGGAGAGACCCAGTACTTC.

V is TRBV2 and J is TRBJ1-5; a weak D match, TRBD1 (5 bases). Germline values: CDR1 SNHLY, CDR2 FYNNEI. This CDR3 has 12 amino acids. Trimming left V 6 bases short and J 4 bases short, with 7 bases between. In DNA, the CDR3 is TGTGCCAGCAGCGACAGTAATCAGCCCCAGCATTTT. Encoded protein: CASSDSNQPQHF.

The V call is TRBV11-2, the J call TRBJ1-1; D might be TRBD1 (6 bases). V lost 5 bases to trimming and J lost 10 bases, with 14 bases between them. The CDR3 spans 12 residues. Germline V gives CDR1 SGHAT, CDR2 FQNNGV. The CDR3 sequence is CASSVRDTTAFF. In nucleotides, the CDR3 is TGTGCCAGCAGCGTCAGGGACACGACAGCTTTCTTT.

CDR3 in amino acids: CASSERMSTDTQYF. CDR3 bases: TGTGCCAGCAGTGAACGGATGAGCACAGATACGCAGTATTTT. V gene TRBV25-1 combines with J gene TRBJ2-3; D is unresolved. The germline gives CDR1 MGHDK, CDR2 SYGVNS. This CDR3 comprises 14 residues. V was cut by 2 bases and J by 0 bases, with 6 bases left in between.

The chain uses TRBV6-5 and TRBJ1-1; D might be TRBD1 (5 bases). This CDR3 has 14 amino acids. Per germline, CDR1 MNHEY and CDR2 SVGAGI. V was trimmed by 5 bases and J by 0 bases, leaving 10 bases between them. The CDR3 protein is CASSADMMNTEAFF. The DNA for the CDR3 is TGTGCCAGCAGTGCGGACATGATGAACACTGAAGCTTTCTTT.

This clone was found once. This rearrangement joins TRBV5-5 to TRBJ1-2; no clear D gene. The V end lost 2 bases, the J end lost 3 bases, and 8 bases lay between the germline ends. The CDR3 is 13 residues long. Germline V gene lookup returns CDR1 SGHKS and CDR2 YYEKEE (reference sequence). DNA of the CDR3: TGTGCCAGCAGCTTTTCCTTAGACTATGGCTACACCTTC. Translating it yields CASSFSLDYGYTF.

V gene TRBV7-9 combines with J gene TRBJ1-2; D is possibly TRBD1 (5 bases). This CDR3 has 12 residues. Trimming left V 5 bases short and J 8 bases short, with 12 bases between. Looked up from germline, CDR1 is SEHNR and CDR2 is FQNEAQ (reference sequence). In DNA form, the CDR3 reads TGTGCCAGCAGCCAGGACAATCGAGGCTACACCTTC. It translates to CASSQDNRGYTF.

The J gene is TRBJ1-3, the V gene TRBV5-5; 7 bases are shared with TRBD1. Per the germline V gene, CDR1 is SGHKS and CDR2 is YYEKEE (reference sequence). The CDR3 sequence is 13 residues long. Trimming took 0 bases from V and 16 from J; bases not matched to a gene: 10. CDR3 sequence (DNA): TGTGCCAGCAGCTTGGACTGGTGGACAGGTGGCTATTTT. Its protein product is CASSLDWWTGGYF.

The genes are TRBV27 and TRBJ2-7; 9 positions match TRBD2. Unmatched junction bases numbered 7, after V lost 6 bases and J lost 1 base. The CDR3 covers 15 residues. Germline lookup yields CDR1 MNHEY and CDR2 SMNVEV (reference sequence). Here the CDR3 DNA reads TGTGCCAGCAGACGAGCGGGAGGAGGATCCTACGAGCAGTACTTC. Its protein product is CASRRAGGGSYEQYF.

The V and J genes are TRBV21-1 and TRBJ2-4; TRBD1, the D gene given by the table, was not confirmed from the DNA. TRBV21-1 is annotated as a pseudogene. This CDR3 has 15 amino acids. CDR3 bases: TGTGCCAGCAGCCACAGGGGAGGAGCCAAAAACATTCAGTACTTC. Residues: CASSHRGGAKNIQYF.

This clone came up once. The chain has TRBV28 and TRBJ1-2; tentatively, D is TRBD1 (5 bases). CDR1 MDHEN and CDR2 SYDVKM come from the germline V gene. V lost 4 bases to trimming and J lost 0 bases, with 6 bases between them. The CDR3 has 13 residues. CDR3 residues: CASSWGTNYGYTF. The CDR3 DNA reads TGTGCCAGCAGTTGGGGGACTAACTATGGCTACACCTTC.

In this sample, this clone turned up a few times. The chain has TRBV2 and TRBJ1-1; D unresolved. CDR1 and CDR2 (germline): SNHLY, FYNNEI. Trimming left V 5 bases short and J 7 bases short, with 8 bases between. The CDR3 sequence is 11 residues long. The chain's CDR3 is CASSIDLEAFF. As DNA, the CDR3 is TGTGCCAGCAGTATTGACCTTGAAGCTTTCTTT.

The chain recombines TRBV6-1 with TRBJ1-1; D gene unclear. V lost 1 base and J lost 1, with 4 bases in between. This CDR3 spans 13 amino acids. The V gene's germline CDR1 is MNHNS and CDR2 SASEGT. The CDR3 DNA is TGTGCCAGCAGTGAAGTGGAGAACACTGAAGCTTTCTTT. Protein sequence: CASSEVENTEAFF.

The chain uses TRBV27 and TRBJ1-1; D perhaps matches TRBD1 (5 bases). There are 14 residues in the CDR3. V dropped 5 bases and J dropped 4 bases, with 14 bases sitting between them. The germline V gene encodes CDR1 MNHEY and CDR2 SMNVEV (reference sequence). The CDR3 nucleotides are TGTGCCAGCAGTGCGGGACCGTTGGGCACTGAAGCTTTCTTT. Translated, it gives CASSAGPLGTEAFF.

In the case of this clone: Relative to the germline gene, one junction end is altered; a read error may explain this. V usage is TRBV25-1 and J usage is TRBJ1-1, with 7 bases lining up with TRBD1. The CDR3 has 12 residues. Looked up from germline, CDR1 is MGHDK and CDR2 is SYGVNS. The CDR3 DNA reads as TGTGCCAGCAGGGAATTTCAGGGGGTAGCTTTCTTT. It encodes CASREFQGVAFF.

The rearrangement uses TRBV18 and TRBJ1-1; the D is unclear. The V end was cut by 2 bases, the J end by 5 bases, with 9 bases between. Germline V gives CDR1 KGHSH, CDR2 LQKENI. CDR3 length equals 13 residues. This CDR3 reads CASSPTTGTEAFF. CDR3 bases: TGTGCCAGCTCACCAACAACGGGGACTGAAGCTTTCTTT.

The V and J genes are TRBV4-2 and TRBJ2-1, with 11 bases that match TRBD2. The CDR3 is made up of 18 amino acids. In germline, CDR1 is LGHNA, CDR2 YNFKEQ. V was pared by 1 base and J by 1 base, with 6 bases of the junction left unmatched. CDR3 coding DNA: TGTGCCAGCAGCCAAGGATTAGCGGGGGGGCCTTCCTACAATGAGCAGTTCTTC. Its translation is CASSQGLAGGPSYNEQFF.

The chain combines TRBV5-4 with TRBJ2-3, with 7 bases fitting TRBD1. Trimming took 9 bases from V and 0 from J; bases not matched to a gene: 10. The CDR3 extends over 15 amino acids. CDR1 is SGHNT, CDR2 YYREEE, per germline (reference sequence). The CDR3, as DNA: TGTGCCAACCGCCATTGGGGACAGAGCACAGATACGCAGTATTTT. It codes for CANRHWGQSTDTQYF.

The rearrangement uses TRBV7-4 and TRBJ1-1, with TRBD1 as a possible D gene (6 bases). The CDR3 is made up of 14 amino acids. Trimming removed 3 bases from V and 2 bases from J, with 10 bases in between. The germline gives CDR1 SGHVT, CDR2 SQSDAQ. The CDR3 DNA reads as TGTGCCAGCAGCTTTATAGGGGGAAACACTGAAGCTTTCTTT. This encodes CASSFIGGNTEAFF.